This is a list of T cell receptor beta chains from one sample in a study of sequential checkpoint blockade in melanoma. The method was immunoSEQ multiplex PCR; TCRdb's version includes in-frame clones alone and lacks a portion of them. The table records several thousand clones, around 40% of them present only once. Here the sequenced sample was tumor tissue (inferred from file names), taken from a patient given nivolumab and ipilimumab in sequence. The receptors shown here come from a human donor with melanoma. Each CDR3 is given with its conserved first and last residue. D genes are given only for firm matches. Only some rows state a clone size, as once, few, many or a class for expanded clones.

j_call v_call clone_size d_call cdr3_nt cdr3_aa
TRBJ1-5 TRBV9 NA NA TGTGCCAGCAGCGTAGACCCCACTCAGCCCCAGCATTTT CASSVDPTQPQHF
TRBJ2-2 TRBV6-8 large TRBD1 TGTGCCAGCAGTTACCCGGGACAGGGGCGGATATCGAACACCGGGGAGCTGTTTTTT CASSYPGQGRISNTGELFF
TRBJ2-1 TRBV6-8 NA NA TGTGCCACCGCAGGACTCACAAGCTCCTACAATGAGCAGTTCTTC CATAGLTSSYNEQFF
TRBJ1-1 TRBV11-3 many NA TGTGCCAGCAGCTTGTCTTTTTGGCAGGCCACTGAAGCTTTCTTT CASSLSFWQATEAFF
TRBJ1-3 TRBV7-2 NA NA TGTGCCAGCAGCTTACCCTCTGGAAACACCATATATTTT CASSLPSGNTIYF
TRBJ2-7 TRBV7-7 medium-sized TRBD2 TGTGCCACCCAGCGGGAGGCCAGCTCCTACGAGCAGTACTTC CATQREASSYEQYF
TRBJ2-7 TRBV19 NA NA TGTGCCAGTAGTATTGTTAGTCCTACCTACGAGCAGTACTTC CASSIVSPTYEQYF
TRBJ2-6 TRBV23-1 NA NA TGCGCCAGCAGTCAATCTCTTTCCTGCTCTGGGGCCAACGTCCTGACTTTC CASSQSLSCSGANVLTF
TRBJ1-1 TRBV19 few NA TGTGCCAGTAGTATGATCAGGGTCCGGACTGAAGCTTTCTTT CASSMIRVRTEAFF
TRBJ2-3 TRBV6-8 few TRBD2 TGTGCCAGCAGTTCTAGGACTAGCGGGAGTGTAGATACGCAGTATTTT CASSSRTSGSVDTQYF
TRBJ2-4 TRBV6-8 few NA TGTGCCAGCGGGTCCCTCGGACAGAACATTCAGTACTTC CASGSLGQNIQYF
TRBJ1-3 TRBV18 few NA TGTGCCAGCTCACCACAAGGATTCGTGCAAAACACCATATATTTT CASSPQGFVQNTIYF
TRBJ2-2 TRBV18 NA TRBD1 TGTGCCAGCGCCCCTAGGACAGGGTCGAACACCGGGGAGCTGTTTTTT CASAPRTGSNTGELFF
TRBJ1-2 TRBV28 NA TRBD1 TGTGCCAGCAGTTCACTGGAAGGACAGGGGCCGCGGTATGGCTACACCTTC CASSSLEGQGPRYGYTF
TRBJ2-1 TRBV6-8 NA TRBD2 TGTGCCAGCAGTTACCCCCTCAGCGGGAGGTTTGGTGAGCAGTTCTTC CASSYPLSGRFGEQFF
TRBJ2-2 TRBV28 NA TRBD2 TGTGCCAGCAGTCTTAGCGGGGGGAACACCGGGGAGCTGTTTTTT CASSLSGGNTGELFF
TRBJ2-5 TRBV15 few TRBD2 TGTGCCACCAGCAGACGAAATGGGCTAGCGGTGGAGACCCAGTACTTC CATSRRNGLAVETQYF
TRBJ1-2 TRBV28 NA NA TGTGCCAGCAGTTTAGGAGGGGGGGCTGAAATCACCTATGGCTACACCTTC CASSLGGGAEITYGYTF
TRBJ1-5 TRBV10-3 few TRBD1 TGTGCCATCAGTGAGGAGGGACAGCGGAGTCAGCCCCAGCATTTT CAISEEGQRSQPQHF
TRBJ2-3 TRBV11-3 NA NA TGTGCCAGCAGCTTGGGAGCAATAAGCACAGATACGCAGTATTTT CASSLGAISTDTQYF
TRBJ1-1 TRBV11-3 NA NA TGTGCCAGCAGCTTAGTATTTTACGGCTTGAACACTGAAGCTTTCTTT CASSLVFYGLNTEAFF
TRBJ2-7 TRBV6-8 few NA TGTGCCAGCAGTGAGAGTCCATCCTACGAGCAGTACTTC CASSESPSYEQYF
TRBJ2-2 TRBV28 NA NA TGTGCCAGCAAAATAACGGCGGGCACCGGGGAGCTGTTTTTT CASKITAGTGELFF
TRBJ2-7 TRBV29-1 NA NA TGCAGCGTGGCACGGGTAGGGCTCTACGAGCAGTACTTC CSVARVGLYEQYF
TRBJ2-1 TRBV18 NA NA TGTGCCAGCTCACCGACACAAAATGAGCAGTTCTTC CASSPTQNEQFF
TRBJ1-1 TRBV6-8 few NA TGTGCCAGCAGTTACTTTAGGGACACTGAAGCTTTCTTT CASSYFRDTEAFF
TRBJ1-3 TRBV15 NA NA TGTGCCACCAGCAGAGATCTTACAGTTGGCAGGCACTCTGGAAACACCATATATTTT CATSRDLTVGRHSGNTIYF
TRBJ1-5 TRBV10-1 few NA TGCGCCAGCAGAGATAGGGGGGCTGGTAATCAGCCCCAGCATTTT CASRDRGAGNQPQHF
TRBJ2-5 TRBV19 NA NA TGTGCCAGTAGTCGGTCTGACTTACAAAGAGAGACCCAGTACTTC CASSRSDLQRETQYF
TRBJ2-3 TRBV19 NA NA TGTGCCAGTAGTATAGACAGGGGAAGGTATACGCAGTATTTT CASSIDRGRYTQYF
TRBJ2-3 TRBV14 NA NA TGTGCCAGCAGCCAACCGAATACGCAGTATTTT CASSQPNTQYF
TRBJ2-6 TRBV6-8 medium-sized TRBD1 TGTGCCAGCAGTTACTCGATACCCGGGACAGTGAGCTCTGGGGCCAACGTCCTGACTTTC CASSYSIPGTVSSGANVLTF
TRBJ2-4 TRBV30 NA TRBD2 TGTGCCTGGAGTTTGGGAGGGTCGGACATTCAGTACTTC CAWSLGGSDIQYF
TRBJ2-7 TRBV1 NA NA TGCGCCAGCAGCCAAGATCTAGGTAGCGGGAGATACGAGCAGTACTTC CASSQDLGSGRYEQYF
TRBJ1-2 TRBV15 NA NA TGTGCCACCAGCAGAGGAGTAGGGAAAAACTATGGCTACACCTTC CATSRGVGKNYGYTF
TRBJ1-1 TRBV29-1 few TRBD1 TGCAGCACGGCGCAGGGGGCGGGAACTGAAGCTTTCTTT CSTAQGAGTEAFF
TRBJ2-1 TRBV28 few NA TGTGCCAGCAGTTTACAGCCGGTCGTTGAGCAGTTCTTC CASSLQPVVEQFF
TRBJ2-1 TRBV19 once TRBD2 TGTGCCAGTAGTATAGATCGGGACTATAAGAGTGAGCAGTTCTTC CASSIDRDYKSEQFF
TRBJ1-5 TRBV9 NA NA TGTGCCACCGCAGCAGGTCATCAGCCCCAGCATTTT CATAAGHQPQHF
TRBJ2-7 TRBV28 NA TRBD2 TGTGCCAGCAGTCCACGACTAGCGGGAGGCACCTACGAGCAGTACTTC CASSPRLAGGTYEQYF
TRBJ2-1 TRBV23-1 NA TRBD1 TGCGCCAGCAGAATAAAAACGGGACAGGCCCAAGCCAAGTACAATGAGCAGTTCTTC CASRIKTGQAQAKYNEQFF
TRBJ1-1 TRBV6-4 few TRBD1 TGTGCCATCAGTGAGTCCGGCTGGGACAGGGGTGAGACTGAAGCTTTCTTT CAISESGWDRGETEAFF
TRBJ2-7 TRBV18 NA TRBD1 TGTGCCAGCTCACCGACTGAACAGGGGTACGAGCAGTACTTC CASSPTEQGYEQYF
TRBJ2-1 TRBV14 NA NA TGTGCCAGCAGCCAAGTCTACAATGAGCAGTTCTTC CASSQVYNEQFF